This entry describes one T cell receptor beta chain. The sample originates from a study of blood T cells in healthy people across ages. CDR3 length: 15 amino acids. Germline assignment: CDR1 SEHNR and CDR2 FQNEAQ (reference sequence). The trim removed 4 bases at V and 7 bases at J, leaving 9 bases unmatched. Together with a sample-barcoded 5' primer, a J-beta primer mix was included in a second PCR lasting about 6 to 11 cycles. Each CDR3 protein is one row after TCRdb ran MiXCR on the 5' RACE reads. The sample includes around 580,000 distinct CDR3 sequences, less than 60% of them seen just once. Per individual sample, total RNA of at least 6 micrograms was extracted.

This rearrangement joins TRBV7-9 to TRBJ1-5; the match to TRBD1 covers 8 bases. The TCR was taken from an elderly man in good health. The source material was blood. Here the CDR3 reads CASSSTQGVGQPQHF. CDR3 coding DNA: TGTGCCAGCAGCTCTACACAGGGGGTTGGGCAGCCCCAGCATTTT.